This is a list of T cell receptor beta chains from one sample in a study of shared clonotypes between healthy human individuals. Sequenced by immunoSEQ multiplex PCR; TCRdb stores in-frame clones only, minus some. Of over a million clones in the sample, 96% were seen once. Sequenced input: naive CD4+ T cells sorted from blood. These receptors were obtained from a man in his thirties or forties in good health. CDR3s include the opening cysteine and the closing phenylalanine or tryptophan. Fields, in order: clone size, D gene, J gene, V gene, CDR3 DNA, CDR3 protein. The D gene is left open where the match is weak. For some rows the clone size is stated as once, few or many, or as a class when expanded; others skip it.

clone_size: .; d_call: .; j_call: TRBJ2-7; v_call: TRBV6-1; cdr3_nt: TGTGCCAGCAGTGAGGTGGGATGGGCTTACGAGCAGTACTTC; cdr3_aa: CASSEVGWAYEQYF
clone_size: .; d_call: TRBD1; j_call: TRBJ2-7; v_call: TRBV11-2; cdr3_nt: TGTGCCAGCAGCTTCTCGAATGGACAGGGGAGTTACGAGCAGTACTTC; cdr3_aa: CASSFSNGQGSYEQYF
clone_size: .; d_call: .; j_call: TRBJ2-1; v_call: TRBV9; cdr3_nt: TGTGCCAGCAGCGTAACCCCTAGAACTAGCCTGGATGAGCAGTTCTTC; cdr3_aa: CASSVTPRTSLDEQFF
clone_size: .; d_call: .; j_call: TRBJ2-3; v_call: TRBV5-1; cdr3_nt: TGCGCCAGCAGCTTGGCGGTCACAGATACGCAGTATTTT; cdr3_aa: CASSLAVTDTQYF
clone_size: .; d_call: TRBD1; j_call: TRBJ2-7; v_call: TRBV6-5; cdr3_nt: TGTGCCAGCAGATCAGGGGGCATTGGGTACGAGCAGTACTTC; cdr3_aa: CASRSGGIGYEQYF
clone_size: .; d_call: .; j_call: TRBJ2-6; v_call: TRBV28; cdr3_nt: TGTGCCAGCACATCGAGCGGGCGAACGCAGCTCGGGGCCAACGTCCTGACTTTC; cdr3_aa: CASTSSGRTQLGANVLTF
clone_size: .; d_call: TRBD1; j_call: TRBJ1-5; v_call: TRBV4-1; cdr3_nt: TGCGCCAGCAGCCAAGGGATGACAGGGGCAAATCAGCCCCAGCATTTT; cdr3_aa: CASSQGMTGANQPQHF
clone_size: .; d_call: TRBD2; j_call: TRBJ2-1; v_call: TRBV5-1; cdr3_nt: TGCGCCAGCAGGACTAGCGGGAGGGAGACGGATGAGCAGTTCTTC; cdr3_aa: CASRTSGRETDEQFF
clone_size: .; d_call: .; j_call: TRBJ2-3; v_call: TRBV7-9; cdr3_nt: TGTGCCAGCAGTAGGCAGGTGACTAGCACAGATACGCAGTATTTT; cdr3_aa: CASSRQVTSTDTQYF
clone_size: .; d_call: .; j_call: TRBJ1-2; v_call: TRBV25-1; cdr3_nt: TGTGCCAGCAGTACAGATAATGGCTATGGCTACACCTTC; cdr3_aa: CASSTDNGYGYTF
clone_size: .; d_call: TRBD2; j_call: TRBJ2-2; v_call: TRBV9; cdr3_nt: TGTGCCAGCAGCGGAGGGACTAGCGGGAGCGACACCGGGGAGCTGTTTTTT; cdr3_aa: CASSGGTSGSDTGELFF
clone_size: .; d_call: .; j_call: TRBJ2-1; v_call: TRBV4-1; cdr3_nt: TGCGCCAGCAGCCAAGCACCCCGCGAGAATGAGCAGTTCTTC; cdr3_aa: CASSQAPRENEQFF
clone_size: .; d_call: .; j_call: TRBJ2-7; v_call: TRBV28; cdr3_nt: TGTGCCAGCCTCGGGACTTTAAACGAGCAGTACTTC; cdr3_aa: CASLGTLNEQYF
clone_size: .; d_call: .; j_call: TRBJ2-7; v_call: TRBV7-9; cdr3_nt: TGTGCCAGCAGCTTAGACAAGGACAGCTCCTACGAGCAGTACTTC; cdr3_aa: CASSLDKDSSYEQYF
clone_size: .; d_call: .; j_call: TRBJ2-7; v_call: TRBV15; cdr3_nt: TGTGCCACCAGCAGAGCCGGGACTTCCTACGAGCAGTACTTC; cdr3_aa: CATSRAGTSYEQYF
clone_size: .; d_call: TRBD2; j_call: TRBJ2-1; v_call: TRBV2; cdr3_nt: TGTGCCAGCAGTGAGGTGGGAGGGCCAGTTGAGCAGTTCTTC; cdr3_aa: CASSEVGGPVEQFF
clone_size: .; d_call: .; j_call: TRBJ1-2; v_call: TRBV29-1; cdr3_nt: TGCAGCGTTGATCAAGATCGCACATTCGGCTACACCTTC; cdr3_aa: CSVDQDRTFGYTF
clone_size: few; d_call: .; j_call: TRBJ1-1; v_call: TRBV9; cdr3_nt: TGTGCCAGCAGTGCCTCGGGGGGGAACACTGAAGCTTTCTTT; cdr3_aa: CASSASGGNTEAFF